The 18 T cell receptor beta chains presented below share a single source sample, sequenced in a study of cytomegalovirus exposure and HLA in healthy donors. 13 Jbeta primers and 60 Vbeta primers were used for the PCR. This table comes from immunoSEQ multiplex PCR, and its TCRdb copy is limited to in-frame clones, with some not included. The repertoire has around 50,000 clones, about 86% of them found once; the top ten carry around 1.8%. Sequenced input: PBMCs. The receptors derive from a man in his forties in good health and CMV-seronegative.

The genes are TRBV5-1 and TRBJ1-1; D may be TRBD1 (5 bases). Germline CDR1 and CDR2: SGHRS and YFSETQ. Deletions cut 5 bases from V and 6 bases from J, with 20 bases between. The CDR3 has 15 amino acids. The CDR3 reads CASRKMGQGGAEAFF. The CDR3, as DNA: TGCGCCAGCAGAAAGATGGGGCAGGGAGGAGCTGAAGCTTTCTTT.

The chain recombines TRBV6-6 with TRBJ1-2, with 8 positions matching TRBD1. The germline V gene encodes CDR1 MNHNY and CDR2 SVGAGI (reference sequence). V shed 5 bases and J 4 bases; nucleotides not matched to a gene: 6. The CDR3 sequence is 14 residues long. Here the CDR3 reads CASSGRQGSYGYTF. The CDR3 coding sequence is TGTGCCAGCAGTGGGAGACAGGGGTCCTATGGCTACACCTTC.

This clone showed up just once. This chain uses TRBV14 with TRBJ2-3, with 16 positions matching TRBD2. The V and J ends lost 3 bases and 0 bases, in that order; junction bases with no gene match: 15. From germline, CDR1 is SGHDN and CDR2 FVKESK. The CDR3 runs to 22 residues. CDR3 loop: CASSQGLAGGPHRISSTDTQYF. The CDR3 DNA sequence: TGTGCCAGCAGCCAGGGACTAGCGGGGGGGCCCCACAGGATTTCTAGCACAGATACGCAGTATTTT.

The rearrangement links TRBV6-5 to TRBJ1-1, with D uncertain. The V and J ends lost 3 bases and 2 bases respectively, with 10 bases between them. The CDR3 consists of 14 residues. Germline loops: CDR1 MNHEY, CDR2 SVGAGI. CDR3 DNA: TGTGCCAGCAGTTATACCCCGGTAAACACTGAAGCTTTCTTT. It specifies CASSYTPVNTEAFF.

This chain uses TRBV7-2 with TRBJ1-6, with TRBD1 matching over 7 bases. The CDR3 has 17 residues. Per the germline V gene, CDR1 is SGHTA and CDR2 is FQGNSA. V shed 3 bases and J 0 bases; nucleotides not matched to a gene: 5. The CDR3 sequence is CASSLGAGGSYNSPLHF. The CDR3 coding sequence is TGTGCCAGCAGCTTGGGGGCAGGGGGCTCCTATAATTCACCCCTCCACTTT. The full variable domain, rest sourced from reference TRBV7-2 and TRBJ1-6, is GAGVSQSPSNKVTEKGKDVELRCDPISGHTALYWYRQSLGQGLEFLIYFQGNSAPDKSGLPSDRFSAERTGGSVSTLTIQRTQQEDSAVYLCASSLGAGGSYNSPLHFGNGTRLTVT.

The chain joins TRBV5-6 to TRBJ1-1, with D uncertain. Germline CDR1 is SGHDT and CDR2 is YYEEEE. This CDR3 has 15 amino acids. V lost 6 bases and J 0 bases, leaving 15 bases between the germline ends. The chain's CDR3 is CASNILGYMNTEAFF. CDR3 nucleotide sequence: TGTGCCAGCAACATTCTAGGATATATGAACACTGAAGCTTTCTTT.

The chain uses TRBV5-5 and TRBJ1-5, with D tentatively TRBD1 (5 bases). V lost 3 bases to trimming and J lost 7 bases, with 20 bases between them. The CDR3 has 16 amino acids. Germline CDR1 is SGHKS and CDR2 is YYEKEE (reference sequence). The CDR3 loop is CASSSGGVSSGQPQHF. The CDR3 region has the DNA TGTGCCAGCAGCTCTGGAGGGGTGAGTTCTGGGCAGCCCCAGCATTTT.

The chain employs TRBV7-9 and TRBJ1-2; 8 bases are shared with TRBD1. The CDR3 consists of 16 residues. From germline, CDR1 is SEHNR and CDR2 FQNEAQ (reference sequence). The V gene end was trimmed by 0 bases and the J gene end by 4 bases; junction bases not matched to a gene: 7. CDR3 residues: CASSLARTGIAYGYTF. CDR3 in DNA: TGTGCCAGCAGCTTAGCTCGGACAGGGATAGCCTATGGCTACACCTTC. The variable domain in full, completed from reference TRBV7-9 and TRBJ1-2, reads DTGVSQNPRHKITKRGQNVTFRCDPISEHNRLYWYRQTLGQGPEFLTYFQNEAQLEKSRLLSDRFSAERPKGSFSTLEIQRTEQGDSAMYLCASSLARTGIAYGYTFGSGTRLTVV.

This clone occurred a few times. The rearrangement uses TRBV5-1 and TRBJ1-1, with unresolved D. The ends were cut back, 4 bases at V and 11 bases at J, with 12 bases in the middle. CDR1 is SGHRS and CDR2 is YFSETQ in the germline V gene. CDR3 length: 11 amino acids. CDR3 sequence: CASSGEARAFF. CDR3 DNA: TGCGCCAGCAGCGGTGAAGCTAGGGCTTTCTTT.

The chain has TRBV30 and TRBJ2-1; no definite D call. This CDR3 is 14 amino acids long. V gave up 0 bases and J gave up 4 bases, with 10 bases separating them. Germline CDR1 GTSNPN, CDR2 SVGIG (reference sequence). The CDR3: CAWSVRIAYNEQFF. As DNA, the CDR3 is TGTGCCTGGAGTGTACGGATAGCTTACAATGAGCAGTTCTTC.

The gene calls are TRBV15 and TRBJ2-5; 9 bases fit TRBD2. The CDR3 length is 17 residues. J lost 5 bases, V lost 7 bases, and 17 bases had no gene match. Germline V gives CDR1 LNHNV, CDR2 YYDKDF (reference sequence). In nucleotides, the CDR3 is TGTGCCACCACCTGGGACCTTCTAGGACTAGCGCGGGAGACCCAGTACTTC. Encoded protein: CATTWDLLGLARETQYF.

The chain joins TRBV5-5 to TRBJ2-7, with D maybe TRBD1 (5 bases). This CDR3 spans 15 amino acids. Per germline, CDR1 SGHKS and CDR2 YYEKEE (reference sequence). The ends were cut back, 0 bases at V and 3 bases at J, with 13 bases in the middle. The chain's CDR3 is CASSLGIQVDYEQYV. The CDR3 DNA reads as TGTGCCAGCAGCTTGGGCATACAGGTGGACTACGAGCAGTACGTC.

The chain carries TRBV9 and TRBJ1-2, with D possibly TRBD1 on 5 matching bases. The CDR3 runs to 13 residues. Trimming removed 4 bases at V and 2 bases at J, with 9 bases between. Germline V gene data show CDR1 as SGDLS and CDR2 as YYNGEE. The CDR3 sequence: CASSLRENYGYTF. The CDR3 DNA sequence: TGTGCCAGCAGCCTCAGGGAAAACTATGGCTACACCTTC.

The chain uses TRBV30 and TRBJ1-1; D is ambiguous. The germline V gene has CDR1 GTSNPN and CDR2 SVGIG (reference sequence). Deletions cut 4 bases from V and 4 bases from J, with 7 bases between. CDR3 length: 11 residues. CDR3 sequence (DNA): TGTGCCTGGATACGGTCCACTGAAGCTTTCTTT. Translated, it gives CAWIRSTEAFF.

This clone was counted once. V gene TRBV5-1 combines with J gene TRBJ2-3; 7 bases fit TRBD2. The CDR3 covers 17 residues. Germline lookup yields CDR1 SGHRS and CDR2 YFSETQ. V gave up 5 bases and J gave up 0 bases; unmatched junction bases: 12. The DNA of the CDR3 is TGCGCCAGCAGTGTCTCGGCCACCGGGGGGAGCACAGATACGCAGTATTTT. Translating gives CASSVSATGGSTDTQYF.

The rearrangement links TRBV28 to TRBJ2-2; D is ambiguous. V dropped 5 bases and J dropped 0 bases, with 10 bases sitting between them. The CDR3 sequence is 15 residues long. CDR1 and CDR2 from the germline V gene are MDHEN and SYDVKM. The CDR3 is CASSKLRSNTGELFF. CDR3 bases: TGTGCCAGCAGTAAACTGCGGTCGAACACCGGGGAGCTGTTTTTT.

V is TRBV5-4 and J is TRBJ2-1; 7 bases align to TRBD1. Trimming took 7 bases from V and 6 from J; bases not matched to a gene: 22. CDR3 length: 18 residues. Germline CDR1 and CDR2: SGHNT and YYREEE (reference sequence). The DNA of the CDR3 is TGTGCCAGCGGGGCCGACAGGGTTTCAGTGTTGGGCGGCAATGAGCAGTTCTTC. This sequence encodes CASGADRVSVLGGNEQFF.

This clone has only one observation. The chain recombines TRBV7-2 with TRBJ1-2, with TRBD1 matching over 8 bases. The length of the CDR3 is 13 residues. CDR1 and CDR2 from the germline V gene are SGHTA and FQGNSA. J gave up 4 bases and V 4 bases, and 2 bases lay outside the gene matches. The CDR3, as DNA: TGTGCCAGCAGCTCAGACAGGGGCTATGGCTACACCTTC. Its translation: CASSSDRGYGYTF.